The clone carrying this T cell receptor beta chain was detected once. This sample stems from a study of blood T cell repertoires in COVID-19. Study-level information: COVID-19 samples, acute and convalescent, were from the United States, Italy and Spain. PBMCs, B-cell-depleted T cells, or T cells were the source of the cDNA or gDNA that made up the material.

V lost 5 bases, J lost 5 bases, and 12 bases lay in between. The germline V gene has CDR1 SGHTA and CDR2 FQGNSA. The CDR3 extends over 13 amino acids. In the original processing: Amplifying reference gene primers gave estimates of nucleated cell counts. Libraries were prepared by immunoSEQ multiplex PCR; TCRdb keeps only in-frame clonotypes and omits some of them. Clonal size and the V and J genes are those of that table, whereas D and trimming came from the DNA. The sample yields around 140,000 clones, about 79% seen once. Material for sequencing was peripheral blood. The clonotype was recovered from a man between 60 and 75 years old with active or convalescent COVID-19. V is TRBV7-2 and J is TRBJ1-2, with a weak D call TRBD1 (5 bases). The CDR3 here is CASSQGLGYGYTF. CDR3 DNA sequence: TGTGCCAGCAGCCAGGGACTGGGGTATGGCTACACCTTC.